The present TCR beta chain was sequenced within a study of blood T cell repertoires in COVID-19 (dated by TCRdb to 2019 to 2021). For context, the study as a whole: Samples from collaborators originated in the United States, Italy and Spain and spanned both the acute and convalescent phases of COVID-19. The material from the prospective study consisted of cDNA or gDNA derived from T cells, B-cell-depleted T cells, or PBMCs. Deeply sampled blood TCRbeta repertoires from subjects exposed to, actively infected with, or recovered from COVID-19 were included in the dataset. The repertoires were released in a freely available public database intended as a resource for research on the immune response to SARS-CoV-2. Samples were obtained from the ongoing ImmuneRACE study (first 160 participants) and from over 1,000 subjects provided by 6 global collaborators. A de-identified subject ID, COVID-19 status, age in years and sex were almost always included in the sample metadata. HLA class I and class II types, where available, came from metadata supplied by the sample provider rather than from assay-based typing.

General conclusions and limits of the study: The quantity of clinical and demographic metadata differed by source and by participant and was supplied without curation.

TCRbeta CDR3 regions were amplified from genomic DNA by means of the immunoSEQ Assay, a bias-controlled multiplex PCR. As for how the authors treated the data: The number of nucleated cells in each sample was estimated by amplification of reference gene primers within the assay. Sequence reads were collapsed and filtered to measure the absolute abundance of every unique TCRbeta CDR3 rearrangement. For each sample, productive Simpson clonality was calculated as the square root of Simpson's diversity index over productive rearrangements. TCRdb re-hosts the immuneACCESS table, in-frame sequences only. Its copies lack some clones; in the studies checked, an unresolved V gene accounts for under half of them, and the cause for the rest is not known. That table furnishes V, J and clone size, whereas the DNA furnished D and trimming. A total of about 39,000 clones appear in this sample, about 90% of them only once. Clones ranked in the top ten supply around 21% of the sample.

From its cysteine to its phenylalanine, the CDR3 spans 13 amino acids. CDR3 DNA is the only sequence kept; it has 39 bases, read in frame from the first base. V is cut by 3 bases and J by 3 bases, and the space between the germline ends is 9 bases. CDR1 and CDR2 are drawn from the germline V gene: SGHTA, FQGNSA. The collaborating institutions used their own protocols to collect whole blood in K2EDTA tubes. Collaborator samples were shipped for TCRbeta analysis as frozen whole blood, isolated PBMCs, or DNA extracted from either sample type. Points on this clone: The target of this receptor is not known. No base-level quality is on record; no much larger clone is a single base apart.

Here the chain combines TRBV7-2 and TRBJ2-7; TRBD2 could be the D gene, as 6 bases match. Sequencing was performed on peripheral blood. The clonotype originates from a man between 60 and 70 years old with acute or convalescent COVID-19. The bases are TGTGCCAGCAGCTTGCGCGGGGTCTACGAGCAGTACTTC. Its translation reads: CASSLRGVYEQYF.